This T cell receptor beta chain originates from a study of blood T cell repertoires in COVID-19. The CDR3 spans 16 residues. Unmatched junction bases numbered 9, after V lost 5 bases and J lost 3 bases. Per the germline V gene, CDR1 is MDHEN and CDR2 is SYDVKM. Produced via immunoSEQ multiplex PCR; TCRdb's table is partial and in-frame only. The repertoire consists of over 15,000 clones, with around nine tenths occurring once and the leading ten covering roughly 5.1%. This clone was picked up one time. The sequenced sample consisted of peripheral blood. V and J are TRBV28 and TRBJ1-5; 8 bases map to TRBD1. The sequence came from a human donor in a cohort sampled during active COVID-19. CDR3 region: CASSLKGQGLNQPQHF. CDR3 nucleotides: TGTGCCAGCAGTCTAAAAGGACAGGGCCTCAATCAGCCCCAGCATTTT.